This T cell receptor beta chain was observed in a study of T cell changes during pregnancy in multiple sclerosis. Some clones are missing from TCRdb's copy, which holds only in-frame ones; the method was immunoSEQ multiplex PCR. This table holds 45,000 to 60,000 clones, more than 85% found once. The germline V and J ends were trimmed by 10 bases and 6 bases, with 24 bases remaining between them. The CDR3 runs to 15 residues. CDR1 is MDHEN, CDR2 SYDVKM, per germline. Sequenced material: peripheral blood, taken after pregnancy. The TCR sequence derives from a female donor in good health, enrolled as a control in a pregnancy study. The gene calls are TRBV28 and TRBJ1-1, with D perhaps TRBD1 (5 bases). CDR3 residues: CAIQGRRGVLAEAFF. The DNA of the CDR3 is TGTGCCATCCAAGGGAGGAGAGGGGTTTTGGCTGAAGCTTTCTTT.